These 25 T cell receptor beta chains originate from one sample sequenced in a study of early T cells in non-severe SARS-CoV-2 infection. TCRdb processed the 5' RACE reads anew with MiXCR; each CDR3 protein has one entry. The repertoire holds about 30,000 distinct CDR3 sequences, with roughly 7.2% as singletons. Material for sequencing was whole blood. All receptors derive from an adult who was a healthcare worker with PCR-confirmed SARS-CoV-2 infection or an uninfected control (not recorded which).

This clonotype was detected ten times or more. The rearrangement uses TRBV19 and TRBJ1-2; D remains unclear. The V gene's germline CDR1 is LNHDA and CDR2 SQIVND (reference sequence). Trimming stripped 5 bases from V and 6 bases from J, with 10 bases between. This CDR3 is 12 amino acids long. The DNA for the CDR3 is TGTGCCAGTAGTGACCCTTGGAATGGCTACACCTTC. It translates to CASSDPWNGYTF. Together with reference TRBV19 and TRBJ1-2, the CDR3 gives the full variable domain: DGGITQSPKYLFRKEGQNVTLSCEQNLNHDAMYWYRQDPGQGLRLIYYSQIVNDFQKGDIAEGYSVSREKKESFPLTVTSAQKNPTAFYLCASSDPWNGYTFGSGTRLTVV.

This clonotype was detected many times. This chain uses TRBV11-3 with TRBJ2-2; unclear D gene. In germline, CDR1 is SGHNT, CDR2 YENEEA. This CDR3 comprises 16 residues. Trimming stripped 1 base from V and 0 bases from J, with 9 bases between. CDR3 loop: CASSLGRLPNTGELFF. CDR3 bases: TGTGCCAGCAGCTTAGGAAGGCTCCCGAACACCGGGGAGCTGTTTTTT.

This clonotype occurred many times. The gene calls are TRBV7-9 and TRBJ2-3; D gene unclear. This CDR3 region has 11 residues. Trimming stripped 3 bases from V and 10 bases from J, with 8 bases between. Germline values: CDR1 SEHNR, CDR2 FQNEAQ (reference sequence). The CDR3: CASSFRFAQYF. For the CDR3, the DNA is TGTGCCAGCAGCTTTAGGTTCGCGCAGTATTTT.

This clonotype was counted many times. J is TRBJ2-7 and V is TRBV20-1, with D tentatively TRBD1 (6 bases). Trimming cost V 4 bases and J 1 base, with 14 bases left between them. CDR3 length equals 14 residues. Germline V gene data show CDR1 as DFQATT and CDR2 as SNEGSKA (reference sequence). The CDR3 DNA follows: TGCAGTGCTAAGACAGGCGCAAATTCCTACGAGCAGTACTTC. It specifies CSAKTGANSYEQYF.

Many counts were recorded for this clonotype. The chain carries TRBV18 and TRBJ1-1; a possible D gene is TRBD1 (6 bases). The germline gives CDR1 KGHSH, CDR2 LQKENI. V lost 6 bases and J lost 2, with 13 bases in between. This CDR3 has 14 residues. CDR3 in amino acids: CASSLQQGNTEAFF. DNA of the CDR3: TGTGCCAGCTCGCTTCAACAGGGTAACACTGAAGCTTTCTTT.

This clonotype was counted only a few times. The germline gene is not matched at one end of the junction; a read error may be the cause. The chain combines TRBV7-7 with TRBJ2-5; 13 positions match TRBD2. CDR1 SSHAT and CDR2 FNYEAQ come from the germline V gene (reference sequence). This CDR3 region has 16 residues. The CDR3, as DNA: TGTGCTAGCAGCCCCGGACTAGCGGGGGTTCAAGAGACCCAGTACTTC. Its protein is CASSPGLAGVQETQYF.

This clonotype was detected many times. The chain joins TRBV10-3 to TRBJ2-2; the D is unclear. From germline, CDR1 is ENHRY and CDR2 SYGVKD. The CDR3 runs to 16 residues. Trimming removed 2 bases at V and 2 bases at J, with 12 bases between. The CDR3 region is CAISETDPGNTGELFF. The CDR3 DNA reads as TGTGCCATCAGTGAGACTGACCCTGGTAACACCGGGGAGCTGTTTTTT.

This clonotype was counted at least ten times. The chain recombines TRBV6-6 with TRBJ1-6; no clear D gene. Trimming stripped 6 bases from V and 8 bases from J, with 17 bases between. The CDR3 has 15 amino acids. Germline-derived CDR1 and CDR2 are MNHNY and SVGAGI (reference sequence). The chain's CDR3 is CASSLARGQDSPLHF. CDR3 coding DNA: TGTGCCAGCAGCCTAGCTCGAGGCCAGGATTCACCCCTCCACTTT.

This clonotype was counted many times. The chain links TRBV10-3 to TRBJ2-7; D perhaps matches TRBD2 (6 bases). V was cut by 3 bases and J by 0 bases, with 15 bases left in between. The CDR3 extends over 16 amino acids. Germline loops: CDR1 ENHRY, CDR2 SYGVKD. The CDR3 DNA reads TGTGCCATCAGTGATCCACGGGACTGGAGCTCCTACGAGCAGTACTTC. Residues: CAISDPRDWSSYEQYF.

This clonotype was seen ten or more times. V usage is TRBV10-2 and J usage is TRBJ1-1; TRBD1 is a possible D gene (5 bases). The V gene's germline CDR1 is WSHSY and CDR2 SAAADI. There are 12 residues in the CDR3. Trimming removed 2 bases at V and 11 bases at J, with 12 bases between. CDR3 sequence reads: CASSEQGVLAFF. CDR3 coding DNA: TGCGCCAGCAGTGAGCAGGGCGTCCTCGCTTTCTTT.

The chain joins TRBV12-3 or TRBV12-4 to TRBJ2-5; 12 positions match TRBD2. After removal of 3 bases from V and 4 bases from J, the junction contained 3 bases not matched to a gene. This CDR3 spans 15 amino acids. The CDR3, as DNA: TGTGCCAGCAGTTTCACGGGACTAGCGGGAGAGACCCAGTACTTC. It codes for CASSFTGLAGETQYF.

This clonotype was seen ten or more times. The V call is TRBV5-1, the J call TRBJ2-7, with 11 bases that match TRBD2. The CDR3 loop spans 15 amino acids. CDR1 is SGHRS and CDR2 is YFSETQ in the germline V gene. The V gene end was trimmed by 4 bases and the J gene end by 4 bases; junction bases not matched to a gene: 7. CDR3 residues: CASSPTGTSGYEQYF. The CDR3 bases are TGCGCCAGCAGCCCAACCGGGACTAGCGGATACGAGCAGTACTTC.

The rearrangement uses TRBV11-2 and TRBJ2-3; no clear D gene. The V gene lost 3 bases and the J gene lost 1 base, with 11 bases spanning the gap. There are 15 residues in the CDR3. Germline V gene lookup returns CDR1 SGHAT and CDR2 FQNNGV. Here the CDR3 DNA reads TGTGCCAGCAGCTTGGACCCTCGGGGCACAGATACGCAGTATTTT. This codes for CASSLDPRGTDTQYF.

This clonotype was found many times. A junction end diverges from the germline sequence, so it may reflect a read error. V usage is TRBV7-7 and J usage is TRBJ2-5; D call uncertain. CDR1 and CDR2 (germline): SSHAT, FNYEAQ (reference sequence). This CDR3 comprises 13 residues. DNA for the CDR3: TGTGCTAGCAGCTTGGCCAACCAAGAGACCCAGTACTTC. Amino acid sequence: CASSLANQETQYF.

This clonotype was observed a few times. The chain recombines TRBV20-1 with TRBJ2-3; D remains ambiguous. Germline values: CDR1 DFQATT, CDR2 SNEGSKA (reference sequence). The CDR3 consists of 15 residues. With 4 bases removed from V and 0 bases from J, the gap between germline ends came to 14 bases. DNA of the CDR3: TGCAGTGCTACCCCGACATTTCGTAGCACAGATACGCAGTATTTT. It specifies CSATPTFRSTDTQYF.

The table lists this clonotype with many counts. The chain has TRBV28 and TRBJ2-1; TRBD2 matches at 13 bases. CDR1 is MDHEN and CDR2 is SYDVKM in the germline V gene. V shed 4 bases and J 6 bases; nucleotides not matched to a gene: 6. The CDR3 sequence is 16 residues long. CDR3: CASSSLAGGLGNEQFF. CDR3 DNA sequence: TGTGCCAGCAGTTCACTAGCGGGAGGGCTCGGCAATGAGCAGTTCTTC.

This chain links TRBV7-2 with TRBJ1-2; 8 nucleotides match TRBD1. Germline loops: CDR1 SGHTA, CDR2 FQGNSA. The CDR3 covers 14 residues. With V trimmed by 5 bases and J by 8 bases, 10 bases remained unmatched. CDR3 residues: CASSKNSGTGGYTF. The CDR3 DNA follows: TGTGCCAGCAGCAAAAACTCCGGGACAGGCGGCTACACCTTC.

Many counts were recorded for this clonotype. The V call is TRBV12-3 or TRBV12-4, the J call TRBJ2-1; 7 nucleotides align to TRBD2. The V gene end was trimmed by 4 bases and the J gene end by 7 bases; junction bases not matched to a gene: 13. The CDR3 contains 16 residues. CDR3 region: CASSSWRSGGGNEQFF. The CDR3 bases are TGTGCCAGCAGTTCCTGGAGGTCGGGAGGCGGGAATGAGCAGTTCTTC.

The chain recombines TRBV21-1 with TRBJ2-3. TRBV21-1 is deemed a pseudogene. The CDR3 extends over 11 amino acids. CDR3 in amino acids: CASFMEDTQYF. As DNA, the CDR3 is TGTGCCAGCTTCATGGAGGATACGCAGTATTTT.

There are many counts of this clonotype. The chain uses TRBV7-6 and TRBJ2-1; 11 bases fit TRBD2. The CDR3 is 15 amino acids. Trimming removed 5 bases from V and 6 bases from J; junction bases left unmatched: 6. CDR1 and CDR2 (germline): SGHVS, FNYEAQ. DNA of the CDR3: TGTGCCAGCAGCCAACTAGCGGGAGTCTCCAATGAGCAGTTCTTC. Its translation: CASSQLAGVSNEQFF.

The rearrangement uses TRBV20-1 and TRBJ2-7, with 14 positions matching TRBD2. This CDR3 comprises 14 residues. CDR1 is DFQATT, CDR2 SNEGSKA, per germline (reference sequence). The trim removed 5 bases at V and 7 bases at J, leaving 7 bases unmatched. The chain's CDR3 is CSAPGLAGVGEQYF. The CDR3 DNA reads TGCAGTGCTCCGGGACTAGCGGGAGTTGGTGAGCAGTACTTC.

This clonotype was detected ten times or more. The chain has TRBV7-3 and TRBJ2-3, with D perhaps matching TRBD1 (5 bases). CDR1 is SGHTA, CDR2 FQGTGA, per germline. This CDR3 spans 14 amino acids. Between the trimmed V and J ends, which lost 5 bases and 0 bases, there was a span of 9 bases. The CDR3 protein is CASSIDSSTDTQYF. CDR3 nucleotide sequence: TGTGCCAGCAGCATAGACAGTAGCACAGATACGCAGTATTTT.

This clonotype was detected many times. The chain uses TRBV6-2 or TRBV6-3 and TRBJ2-4; TRBD1 matches 7 bases. V shed 2 bases, J shed 4 bases, and the junction held 5 bases outside the gene matches. This CDR3 has 15 residues. Germline lookup yields CDR1 MNHEY and CDR2 SVGEGT. CDR3 amino acids: CASSYLGQVKNIQYF. DNA of the CDR3: TGTGCCAGCAGTTACCTCGGACAGGTGAAAAACATTCAGTACTTC.

This clonotype was picked up many times. The rearrangement joins TRBV7-9 to TRBJ2-1; D perhaps matches TRBD2 (6 bases). Per the germline V gene, CDR1 is SEHNR and CDR2 is FQNEAQ (reference sequence). The CDR3 covers 14 residues. The ends were cut back, 3 bases at V and 2 bases at J, with 8 bases in the middle. CDR3 nucleotide sequence: TGTGCCAGCAGCTTCGGGGGAACCTACAATGAGCAGTTCTTC. Translating it yields CASSFGGTYNEQFF. Complete variable domain (other parts from reference TRBV7-9 and TRBJ2-1): DTGVSQNPRHKITKRGQNVTFRCDPISEHNRLYWYRQTLGQGPEFLTYFQNEAQLEKSRLLSDRFSAERPKGSFSTLEIQRTEQGDSAMYLCASSFGGTYNEQFFGPGTRLTVL.

This clonotype occurred many times. The J gene is TRBJ1-2, the V gene TRBV11-3; TRBD1 is a possible D gene (5 bases). Germline lookup yields CDR1 SGHNT and CDR2 YENEEA. This CDR3 comprises 12 residues. V lost 10 bases, J lost 8 bases, and 17 bases lay in between. CDR3 DNA: TGTGCCAACGCCCTAGGGGAGTGGGGCTACACCTTC. Residues: CANALGEWGYTF.